This TCR beta chain was recovered during a study of T cell responses to AZD1222 COVID-19 vaccine. Findings and caveats of the study: Possibly, clonal diversity was underestimated; donors were largely white British and included more females. Close to half of all spike-specific TCRs reportedly target regions of the variants that are unmutated.

Remarks on this clone: The antigen remains undetermined.

Germline V gives CDR1 SGHRS, CDR2 YFSETQ. This CDR3 has 13 residues. Between the trimmed V and J ends, which lost 0 bases and 6 bases, there was a span of 9 bases. Measured with immunoSEQ multiplex PCR; TCRdb has only the in-frame clones, and not every one. The profile covers approximately 100,000 clones, with roughly 92% appearing a single time and approximately 4.2% taken by the ten largest. The chain uses TRBV5-1 and TRBJ2-5; D is ambiguous. Sequencing used peripheral blood, obtained on day 0 of AZD1222 vaccination. This TCR was sampled from an adult in good health. The CDR3 loop is CASSLDVGQTQYF. CDR3 in DNA: TGCGCCAGCAGCTTGGATGTGGGCCAGACCCAGTACTTC.